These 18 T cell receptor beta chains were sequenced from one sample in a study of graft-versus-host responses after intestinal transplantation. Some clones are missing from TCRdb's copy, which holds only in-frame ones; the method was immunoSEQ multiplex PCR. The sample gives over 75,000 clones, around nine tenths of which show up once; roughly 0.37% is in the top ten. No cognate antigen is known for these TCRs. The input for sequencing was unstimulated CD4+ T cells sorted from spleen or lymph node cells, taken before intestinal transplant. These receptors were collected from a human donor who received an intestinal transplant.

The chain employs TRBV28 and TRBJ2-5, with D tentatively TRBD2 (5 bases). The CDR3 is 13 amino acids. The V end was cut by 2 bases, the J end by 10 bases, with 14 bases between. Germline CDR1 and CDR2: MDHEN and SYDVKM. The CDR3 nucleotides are TGTGCCAGCAGTTTAAGAAATAGCGCTAGCCAGTACTTC. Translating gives CASSLRNSASQYF.

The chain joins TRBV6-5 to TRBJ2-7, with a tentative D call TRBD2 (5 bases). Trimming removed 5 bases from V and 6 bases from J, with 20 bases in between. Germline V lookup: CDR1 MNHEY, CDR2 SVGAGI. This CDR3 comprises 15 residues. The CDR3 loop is CASSSKRTVKTEQYF. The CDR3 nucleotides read TGTGCCAGCAGTAGTAAGCGGACCGTAAAGACCGAGCAGTACTTC.

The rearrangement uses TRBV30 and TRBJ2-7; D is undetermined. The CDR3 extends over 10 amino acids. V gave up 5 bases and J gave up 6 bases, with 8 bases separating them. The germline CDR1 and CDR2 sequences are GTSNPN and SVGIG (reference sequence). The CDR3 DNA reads TGTGCCTGGGGTATCGGCGAGCAGTACTTC. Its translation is CAWGIGEQYF.

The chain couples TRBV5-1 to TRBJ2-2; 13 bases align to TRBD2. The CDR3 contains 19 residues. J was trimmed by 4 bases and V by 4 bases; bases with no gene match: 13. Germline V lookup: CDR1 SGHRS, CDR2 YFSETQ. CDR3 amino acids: CASSALVGLAGVSTGELFF. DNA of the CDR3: TGCGCCAGCAGCGCGTTGGTAGGACTAGCGGGAGTGAGCACCGGGGAGCTGTTTTTT.

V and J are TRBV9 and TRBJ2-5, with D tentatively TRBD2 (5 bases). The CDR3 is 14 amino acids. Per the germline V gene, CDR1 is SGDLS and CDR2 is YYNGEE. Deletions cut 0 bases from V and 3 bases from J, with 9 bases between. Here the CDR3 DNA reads TGTGCCAGCAGCGTAGGGATAGCGAAAGAGACCCAGTACTTC. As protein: CASSVGIAKETQYF.

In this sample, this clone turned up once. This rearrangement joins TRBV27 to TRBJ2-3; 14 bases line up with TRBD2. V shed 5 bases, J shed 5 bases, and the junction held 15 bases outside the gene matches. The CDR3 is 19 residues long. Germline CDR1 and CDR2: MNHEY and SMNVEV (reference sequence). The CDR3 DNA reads TGTGCCAGCAGTCTAATCTCTACGGGACTAGCGGGGGTTGGAGATACGCAGTATTTT. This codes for CASSLISTGLAGVGDTQYF.

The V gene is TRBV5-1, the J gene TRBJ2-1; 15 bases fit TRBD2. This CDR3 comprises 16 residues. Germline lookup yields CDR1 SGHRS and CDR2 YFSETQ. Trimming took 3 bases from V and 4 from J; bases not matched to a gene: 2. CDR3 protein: CASSWTSGGVYNEQFF. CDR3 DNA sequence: TGCGCCAGCAGCTGGACTAGCGGGGGGGTGTACAATGAGCAGTTCTTC.

The CDR3 protein is CASSPVAETQYF. The CDR3 region has the DNA TGTGCCAGCAGCCCCGTGGCAGAGACCCAGTACTTC. V gene TRBV7-9 combines with J gene TRBJ2-5; D not certain. CDR3 length: 12 amino acids. The germline V gene has CDR1 SEHNR and CDR2 FQNEAQ (reference sequence). The V and J ends lost 5 bases and 4 bases respectively, with 8 bases between them.

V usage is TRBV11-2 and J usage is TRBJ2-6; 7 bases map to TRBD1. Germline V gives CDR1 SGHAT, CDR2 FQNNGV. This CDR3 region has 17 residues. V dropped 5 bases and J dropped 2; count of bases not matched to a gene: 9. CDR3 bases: TGTGCCAGCAGCCGAGACAGGGCGAAGGCTGGGGCCAACGTCCTGACTTTC. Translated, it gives CASSRDRAKAGANVLTF.

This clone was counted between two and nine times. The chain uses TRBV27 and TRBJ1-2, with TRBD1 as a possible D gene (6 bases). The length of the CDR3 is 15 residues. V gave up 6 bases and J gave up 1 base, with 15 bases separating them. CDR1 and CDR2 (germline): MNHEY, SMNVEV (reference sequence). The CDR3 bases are TGTGCCAGCAGCGACCTGACAGGACTTAACTATGGCTACACCTTC. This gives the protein CASSDLTGLNYGYTF.

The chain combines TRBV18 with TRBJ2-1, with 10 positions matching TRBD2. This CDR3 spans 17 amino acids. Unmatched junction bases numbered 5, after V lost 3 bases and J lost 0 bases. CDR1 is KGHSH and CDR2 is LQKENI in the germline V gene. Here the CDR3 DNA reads TGTGCCAGCTCACCTAAGAGCGGGGGGGCCTCCTACAATGAGCAGTTCTTC. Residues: CASSPKSGGASYNEQFF.

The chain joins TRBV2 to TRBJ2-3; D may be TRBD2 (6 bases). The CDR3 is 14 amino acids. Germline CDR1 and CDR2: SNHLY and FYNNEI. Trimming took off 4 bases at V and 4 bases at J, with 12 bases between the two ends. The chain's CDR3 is CASSVEGTPDTQYF. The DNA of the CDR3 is TGTGCCAGCAGTGTAGAAGGGACTCCAGATACGCAGTATTTT.

CDR3: CASSEQVGGYTF. CDR3 in DNA: TGTGCCAGCAGTGAACAAGTCGGTGGCTACACCTTC. The V and J genes are TRBV2 and TRBJ1-2; D gene unclear. Trimming took off 2 bases at V and 7 bases at J, with 8 bases between the two ends. The CDR3 consists of 12 residues. Germline V gene sequence: CDR1 SNHLY, CDR2 FYNNEI.

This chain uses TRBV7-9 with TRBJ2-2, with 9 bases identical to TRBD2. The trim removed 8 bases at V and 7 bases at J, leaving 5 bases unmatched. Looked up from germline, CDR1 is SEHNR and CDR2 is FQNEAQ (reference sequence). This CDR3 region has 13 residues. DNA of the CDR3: TGTGCCAGCCCCGCGGGGGGGCGCGGGGAGCTGTTTTTT. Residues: CASPAGGRGELFF. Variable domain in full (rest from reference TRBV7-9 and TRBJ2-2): DTGVSQNPRHKITKRGQNVTFRCDPISEHNRLYWYRQTLGQGPEFLTYFQNEAQLEKSRLLSDRFSAERPKGSFSTLEIQRTEQGDSAMYLCASPAGGRGELFFGEGSRLTVL.

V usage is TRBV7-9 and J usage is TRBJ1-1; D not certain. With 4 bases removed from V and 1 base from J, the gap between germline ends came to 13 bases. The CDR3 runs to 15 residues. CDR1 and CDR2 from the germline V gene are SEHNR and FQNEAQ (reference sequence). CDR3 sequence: CASSSSNSWNTEAFF. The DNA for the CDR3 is TGTGCCAGCAGCTCCTCTAATTCCTGGAACACTGAAGCTTTCTTT.

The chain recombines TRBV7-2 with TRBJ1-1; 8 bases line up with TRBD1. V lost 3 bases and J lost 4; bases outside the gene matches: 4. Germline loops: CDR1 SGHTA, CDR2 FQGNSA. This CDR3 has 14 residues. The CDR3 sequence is CASSFNRGSTEAFF. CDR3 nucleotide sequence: TGTGCCAGCAGCTTCAACAGGGGGAGCACTGAAGCTTTCTTT.

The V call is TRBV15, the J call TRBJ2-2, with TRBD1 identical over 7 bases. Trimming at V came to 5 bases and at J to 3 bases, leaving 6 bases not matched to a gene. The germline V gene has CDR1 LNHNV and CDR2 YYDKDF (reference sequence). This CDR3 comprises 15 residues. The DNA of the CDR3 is TGTGCCACCAGCCGAATAGACAGGGACACCGGGGAGCTGTTTTTT. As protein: CATSRIDRDTGELFF.

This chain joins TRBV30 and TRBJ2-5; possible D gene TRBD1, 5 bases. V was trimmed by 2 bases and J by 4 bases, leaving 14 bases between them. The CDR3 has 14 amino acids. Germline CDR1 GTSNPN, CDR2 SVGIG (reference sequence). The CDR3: CAWSRGPGLETQYF. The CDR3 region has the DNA TGTGCCTGGAGTAGGGGCCCTGGCCTAGAGACCCAGTACTTC.